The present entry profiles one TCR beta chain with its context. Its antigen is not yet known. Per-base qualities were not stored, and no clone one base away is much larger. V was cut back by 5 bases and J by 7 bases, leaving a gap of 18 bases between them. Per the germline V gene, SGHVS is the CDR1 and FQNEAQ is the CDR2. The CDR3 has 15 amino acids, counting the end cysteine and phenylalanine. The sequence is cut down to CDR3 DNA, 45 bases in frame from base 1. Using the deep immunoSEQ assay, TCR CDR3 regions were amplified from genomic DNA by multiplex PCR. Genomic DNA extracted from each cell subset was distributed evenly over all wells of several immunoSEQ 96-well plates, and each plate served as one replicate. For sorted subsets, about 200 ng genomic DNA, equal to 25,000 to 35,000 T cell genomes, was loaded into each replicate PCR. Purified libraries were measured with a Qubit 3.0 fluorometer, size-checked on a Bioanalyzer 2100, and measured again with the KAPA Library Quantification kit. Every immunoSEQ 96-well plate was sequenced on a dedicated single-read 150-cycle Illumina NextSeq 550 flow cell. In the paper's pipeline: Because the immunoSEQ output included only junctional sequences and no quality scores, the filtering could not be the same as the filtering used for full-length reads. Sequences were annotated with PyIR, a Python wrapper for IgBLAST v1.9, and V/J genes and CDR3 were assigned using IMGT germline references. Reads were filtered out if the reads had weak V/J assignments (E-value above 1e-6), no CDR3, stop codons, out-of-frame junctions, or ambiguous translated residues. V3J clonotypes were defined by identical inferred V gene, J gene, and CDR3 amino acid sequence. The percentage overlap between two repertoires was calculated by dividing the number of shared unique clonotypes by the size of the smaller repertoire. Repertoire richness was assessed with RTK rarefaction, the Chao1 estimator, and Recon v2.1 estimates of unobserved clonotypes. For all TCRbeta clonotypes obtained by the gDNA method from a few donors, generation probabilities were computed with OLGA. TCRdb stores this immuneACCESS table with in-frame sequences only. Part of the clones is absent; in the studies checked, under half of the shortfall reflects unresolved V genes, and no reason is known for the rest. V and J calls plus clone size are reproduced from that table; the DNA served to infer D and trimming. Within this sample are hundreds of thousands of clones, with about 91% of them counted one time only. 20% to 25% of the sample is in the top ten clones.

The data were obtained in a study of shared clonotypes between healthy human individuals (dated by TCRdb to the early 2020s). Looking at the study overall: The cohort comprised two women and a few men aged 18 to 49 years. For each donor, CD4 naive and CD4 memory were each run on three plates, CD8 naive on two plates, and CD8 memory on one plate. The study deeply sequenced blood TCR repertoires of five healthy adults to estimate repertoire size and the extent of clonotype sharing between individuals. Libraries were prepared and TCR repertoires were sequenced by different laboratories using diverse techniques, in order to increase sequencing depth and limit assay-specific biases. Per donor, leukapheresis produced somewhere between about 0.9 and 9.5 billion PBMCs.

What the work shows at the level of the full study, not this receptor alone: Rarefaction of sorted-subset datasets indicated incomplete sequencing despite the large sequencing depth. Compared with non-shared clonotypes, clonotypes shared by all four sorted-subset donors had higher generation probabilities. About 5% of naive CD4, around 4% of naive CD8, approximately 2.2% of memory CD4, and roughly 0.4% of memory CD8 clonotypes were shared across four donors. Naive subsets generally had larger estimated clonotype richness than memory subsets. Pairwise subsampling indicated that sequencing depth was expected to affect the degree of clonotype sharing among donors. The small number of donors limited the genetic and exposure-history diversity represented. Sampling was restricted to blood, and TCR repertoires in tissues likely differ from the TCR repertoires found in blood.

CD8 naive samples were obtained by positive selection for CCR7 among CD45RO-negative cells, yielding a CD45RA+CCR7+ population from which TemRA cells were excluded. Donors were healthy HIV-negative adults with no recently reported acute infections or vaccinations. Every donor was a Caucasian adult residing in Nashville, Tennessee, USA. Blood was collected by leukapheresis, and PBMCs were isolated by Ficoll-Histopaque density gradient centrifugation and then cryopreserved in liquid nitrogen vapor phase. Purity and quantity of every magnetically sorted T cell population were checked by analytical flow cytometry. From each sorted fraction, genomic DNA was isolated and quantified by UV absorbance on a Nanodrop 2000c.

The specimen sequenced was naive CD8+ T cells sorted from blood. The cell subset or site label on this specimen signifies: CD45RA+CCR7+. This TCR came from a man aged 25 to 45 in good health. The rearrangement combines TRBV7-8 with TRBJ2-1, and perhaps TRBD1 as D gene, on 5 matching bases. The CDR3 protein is CASSTPGPLRNEQFF. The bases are TGTGCCAGCAGCACCCCAGGGCCCCTTAGGAATGAGCAGTTCTTC.